This TCR beta chain stems from a study of CD8+CD57+ T cells in acquired aplastic anemia. Study overall: Sorted CD4+ and CD8+ cells gave a mean 3.2 ug DNA, range 0.2 to 27.4 ug.

Genomic DNA templated the TCR beta VDJ and CDR3 profiling. TCRdb independently ran MiXCR on the reads; one entry per CDR3 protein. The repertoire has around 290,000 distinct CDR3 sequences, 45% to 65% of them found once; the top ten carry 1% to 1.5%. This clonotype was observed a few times. Its target is not known. Patients selected for sequencing had displayed CD8+CD57+ cell expansion by flow cytometry. All patients had severe acquired aplastic anemia. No therapy had been given to the patients at the time of blood sampling. The CDR3 runs 16 residues. Germline V gene sequence: CDR1 MNHEY, CDR2 SVGEGT. Trimming cost V 5 bases and J 1 base, with 17 bases left between them. The study, taken as a whole, reports: Patients and controls shared roughly 28 CD8+ CDR3 sequences, which appeared highly expressed in patients and within their immunodominant clones.

The V gene is TRBV6-2 or TRBV6-3, the J gene TRBJ2-5, with D perhaps being TRBD1 or TRBD2 (5 bases each). Sequencing was done on a sample of sorted CD4+, CD8+, or CD8+CD57+ T cells (not recorded which) from PBMCs. This TCR came from a human donor with aplastic anemia. CDR3 nucleotides: TGTGCCAGCAGTGAGTCCCGGGACGTATTCCAAGAGACCCAGTACTTC. It translates to CASSESRDVFQETQYF.